This T cell receptor beta chain was recovered during a study of CD8+CD57+ T cells in acquired aplastic anemia. The V gene lost 3 bases and the J gene lost 5 bases, with 4 bases spanning the gap. CDR1 is SNHLY and CDR2 is FYNNEI in the germline V gene. This CDR3 contains 11 residues. Profiling that covered TCR beta VDJ and CDR3 relied on genomic DNA as its template. TCRdb redid the calling of the reads with MiXCR, one entry per CDR3 protein. Altogether some 98,000 distinct CDR3 sequences are present, approximately 73% being singletons, with the ten largest covering more than 55%. Previously, flow cytometry had revealed CD8+CD57+ cell expansion in the patients chosen for sequencing.

The sequencing sample was made of sorted CD4+, CD8+, or CD8+CD57+ T cells (not recorded which) from PBMCs. The sequence derives from a human donor with aplastic anemia. V gene TRBV2 combines with J gene TRBJ1-1; D is uncertain. The CDR3 loop reads CASSEGTEAFF. The CDR3 region has the DNA TGTGCCAGCAGTGAGGGGACTGAAGCTTTCTTT.